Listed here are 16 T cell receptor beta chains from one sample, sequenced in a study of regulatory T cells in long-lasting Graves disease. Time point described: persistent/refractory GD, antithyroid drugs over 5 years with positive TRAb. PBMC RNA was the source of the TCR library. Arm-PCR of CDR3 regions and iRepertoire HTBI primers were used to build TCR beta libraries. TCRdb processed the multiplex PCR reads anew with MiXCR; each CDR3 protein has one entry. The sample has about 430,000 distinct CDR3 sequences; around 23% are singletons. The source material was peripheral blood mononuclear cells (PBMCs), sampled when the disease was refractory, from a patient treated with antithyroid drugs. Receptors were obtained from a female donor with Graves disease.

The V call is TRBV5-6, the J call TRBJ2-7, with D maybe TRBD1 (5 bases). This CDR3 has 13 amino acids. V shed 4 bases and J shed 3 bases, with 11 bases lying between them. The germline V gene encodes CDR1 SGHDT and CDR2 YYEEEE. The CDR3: CASSAGMVYEQYF. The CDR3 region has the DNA TGTGCCAGCAGCGCAGGGATGGTCTACGAGCAGTACTTC.

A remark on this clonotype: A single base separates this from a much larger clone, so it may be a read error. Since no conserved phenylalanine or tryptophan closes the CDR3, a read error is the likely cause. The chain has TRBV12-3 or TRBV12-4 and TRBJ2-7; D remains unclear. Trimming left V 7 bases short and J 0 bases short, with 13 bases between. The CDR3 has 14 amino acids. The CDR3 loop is CASKVSYSSYEQYL. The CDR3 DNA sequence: TGTGCCAGCAAGGTCTCCTACAGCTCCTACGAGCAGTACCTC.

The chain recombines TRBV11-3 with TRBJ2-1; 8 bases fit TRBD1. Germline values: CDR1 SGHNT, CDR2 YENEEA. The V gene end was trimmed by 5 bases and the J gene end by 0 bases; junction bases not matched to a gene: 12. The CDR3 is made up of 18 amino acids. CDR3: CASSLSPGQGSSYNEQFF. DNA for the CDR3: TGTGCCAGCAGCCTATCTCCCGGACAGGGATCCTCCTACAATGAGCAGTTCTTC.

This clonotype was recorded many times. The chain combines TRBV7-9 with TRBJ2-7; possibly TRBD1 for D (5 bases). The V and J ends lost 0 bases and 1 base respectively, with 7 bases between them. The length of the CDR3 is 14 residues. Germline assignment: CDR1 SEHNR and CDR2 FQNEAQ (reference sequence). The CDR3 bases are TGTGCCAGCAGCTTAGCGCACAGGTCCTACGAGCAGTACTTC. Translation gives CASSLAHRSYEQYF.

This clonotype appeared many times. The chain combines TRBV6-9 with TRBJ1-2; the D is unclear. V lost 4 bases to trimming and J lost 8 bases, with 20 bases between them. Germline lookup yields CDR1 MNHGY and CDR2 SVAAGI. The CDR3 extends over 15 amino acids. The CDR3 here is CASSSWRSNLSGYTF. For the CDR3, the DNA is TGTGCCAGCAGTTCATGGAGGTCAAACCTCTCCGGCTACACCTTC.

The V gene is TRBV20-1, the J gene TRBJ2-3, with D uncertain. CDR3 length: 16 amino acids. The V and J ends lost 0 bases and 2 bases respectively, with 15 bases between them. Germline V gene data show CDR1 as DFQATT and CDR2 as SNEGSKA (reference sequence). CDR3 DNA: TGCAGTGCTAGAGATAGGGCAGCAAGATACACAGATACGCAGTATTTT. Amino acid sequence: CSARDRAARYTDTQYF.

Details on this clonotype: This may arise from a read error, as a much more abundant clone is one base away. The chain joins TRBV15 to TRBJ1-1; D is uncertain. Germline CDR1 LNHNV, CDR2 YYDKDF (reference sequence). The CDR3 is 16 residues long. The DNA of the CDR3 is TGTGCCATCAGCCCATCCAGGCGGGTTGGGTACACTGAAGCTTTCTTT. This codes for CAISPSRRVGYTEAFF.

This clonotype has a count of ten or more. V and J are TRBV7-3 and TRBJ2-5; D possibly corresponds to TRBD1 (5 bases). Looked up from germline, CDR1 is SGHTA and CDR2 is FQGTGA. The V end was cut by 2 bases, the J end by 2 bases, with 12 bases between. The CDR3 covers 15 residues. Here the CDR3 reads CASSLVWGNQETQYF. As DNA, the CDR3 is TGTGCCAGCAGCTTAGTATGGGGCAATCAAGAGACCCAGTACTTC.

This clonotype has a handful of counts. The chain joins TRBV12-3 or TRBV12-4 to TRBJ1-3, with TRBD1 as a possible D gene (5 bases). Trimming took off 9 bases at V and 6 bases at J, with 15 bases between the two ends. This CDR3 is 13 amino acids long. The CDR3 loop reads CARPGMEENTIYF. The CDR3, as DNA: TGTGCCAGACCAGGGATGGAGGAAAACACCATATATTTT.

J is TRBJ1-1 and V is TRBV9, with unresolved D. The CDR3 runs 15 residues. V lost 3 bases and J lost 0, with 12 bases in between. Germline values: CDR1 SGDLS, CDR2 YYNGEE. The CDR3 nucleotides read TGTGCCAGCAGCGGGTTCGGAGGGATGAACACTGAAGCTTTCTTT. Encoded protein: CASSGFGGMNTEAFF.

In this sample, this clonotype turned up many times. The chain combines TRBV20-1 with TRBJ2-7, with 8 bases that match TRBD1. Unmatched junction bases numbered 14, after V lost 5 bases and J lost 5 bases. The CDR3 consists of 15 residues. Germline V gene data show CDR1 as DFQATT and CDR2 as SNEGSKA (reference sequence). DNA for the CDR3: TGCAGTGCTCGAACAAGACAGGGGATAGTAAACGAGCAGTACTTC. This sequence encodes CSARTRQGIVNEQYF.

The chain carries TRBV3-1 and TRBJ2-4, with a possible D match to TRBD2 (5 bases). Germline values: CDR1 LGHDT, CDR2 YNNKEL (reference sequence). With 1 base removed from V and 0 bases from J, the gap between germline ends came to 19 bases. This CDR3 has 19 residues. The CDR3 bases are TGTGCCAGCAGCCAAGGGCGTGGGCTAGCCGATCTAGCCAAAAACATTCAGTACTTC. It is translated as CASSQGRGLADLAKNIQYF.

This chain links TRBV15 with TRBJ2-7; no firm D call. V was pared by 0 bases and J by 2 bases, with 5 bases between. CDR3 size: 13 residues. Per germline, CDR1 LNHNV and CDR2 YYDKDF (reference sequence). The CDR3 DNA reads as TGTGCCACCAGCAGAGATGTCGCCTACGAGCAGTACTTC. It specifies CATSRDVAYEQYF.

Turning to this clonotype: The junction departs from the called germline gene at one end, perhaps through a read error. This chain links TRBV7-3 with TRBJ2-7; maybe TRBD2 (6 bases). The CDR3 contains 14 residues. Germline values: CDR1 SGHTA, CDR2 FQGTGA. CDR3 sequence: CASSRTTGEYEQYF. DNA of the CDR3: TGCGCCAGCAGCCGGACCACGGGGGAGTACGAGCAGTACTTC.

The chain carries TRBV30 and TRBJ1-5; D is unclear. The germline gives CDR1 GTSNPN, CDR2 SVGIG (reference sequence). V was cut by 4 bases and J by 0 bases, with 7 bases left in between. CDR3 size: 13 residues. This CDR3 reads CAWTGNSNQPQHF. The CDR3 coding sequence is TGTGCCTGGACGGGAAATAGCAATCAGCCCCAGCATTTT. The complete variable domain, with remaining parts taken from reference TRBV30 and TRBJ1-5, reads SQTIHQWPATLVQPVGSPLSLECTVEGTSNPNLYWYRQAAGRGLQLLFYSVGIGQISSEVPQNLSASRPQDRQFILSSKKLLLSDSGFYLCAWTGNSNQPQHFGDGTRLSIL.

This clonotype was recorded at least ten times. DNA for the CDR3: TGTGCCAGCAGTGACCGGGACAGGGGTATTTTTCAGCCCCAGCATTTT. It is translated as CASSDRDRGIFQPQHF. This rearrangement joins TRBV12-3 or TRBV12-4 to TRBJ1-5; 10 bases agree with TRBD1. V lost 5 bases to trimming and J lost 6 bases; unmatched junction nucleotides: 10. The CDR3 spans 16 residues.